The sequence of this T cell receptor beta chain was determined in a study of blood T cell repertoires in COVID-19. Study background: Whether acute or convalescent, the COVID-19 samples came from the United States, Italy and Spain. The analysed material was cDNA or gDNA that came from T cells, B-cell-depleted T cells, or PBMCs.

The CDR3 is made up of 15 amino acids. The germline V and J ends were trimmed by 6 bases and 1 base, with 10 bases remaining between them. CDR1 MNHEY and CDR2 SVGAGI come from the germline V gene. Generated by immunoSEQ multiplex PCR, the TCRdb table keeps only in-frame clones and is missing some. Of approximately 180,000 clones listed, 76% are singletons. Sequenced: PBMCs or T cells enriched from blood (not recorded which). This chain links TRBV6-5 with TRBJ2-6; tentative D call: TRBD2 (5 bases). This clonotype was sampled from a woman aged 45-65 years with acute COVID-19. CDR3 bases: TGTGCCAGCAGGGTCCCGGGGTCTGGGGCCAACGTCCTGACTTTC. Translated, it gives CASRVPGSGANVLTF.